A selection of T cell receptor beta chains follows, all from one sample in a study of lymphopenia after photon versus proton radiotherapy. This table comes from immunoSEQ multiplex PCR, and its TCRdb copy is limited to in-frame clones, with some not included. The table has roughly 32,000 clones, 94% seen once. The sample here was peripheral blood, taken from a patient treated with photon-based radiotherapy. Source of these receptors: a woman aged 45-65 years with cholangiocarcinoma. Both conserved end residues are part of each CDR3. D genes are given only for firm matches. Rows may omit the clone size; those that give it use once, few, many or a size class.

clone size: NA; CDR3 length: 17; D gene: NA; J gene: TRBJ2-3; V gene: TRBV19; CDR3 DNA: TGTGCCAGTAGTCCCTACGGCGGGGGCGCTCACACAGATACGCAGTATTTT; CDR3 protein: CASSPYGGGAHTDTQYF
clone size: NA; CDR3 length: 16; D gene: TRBD1; J gene: TRBJ2-4; V gene: TRBV5-8; CDR3 DNA: TGTGCCAGCAGCTTACTGGGGCAAGGACAGGGGGCTTCTAAGTACTTC; CDR3 protein: CASSLLGQGQGASKYF
clone size: NA; CDR3 length: 16; D gene: NA; J gene: TRBJ1-6; V gene: TRBV25-1; CDR3 DNA: TGTGCCAGCAGTGAATTAACGGAATCCTATAATTCACCCCTCCACTTT; CDR3 protein: CASSELTESYNSPLHF
clone size: NA; CDR3 length: 14; D gene: NA; J gene: TRBJ1-6; V gene: TRBV19; CDR3 DNA: TGTGCCAGTAGTATAGATACAGGGTATTCACCCCTCCACTTT; CDR3 protein: CASSIDTGYSPLHF
clone size: NA; CDR3 length: 15; D gene: NA; J gene: TRBJ2-5; V gene: TRBV5-1; CDR3 DNA: TGCGCCAGCAGCTTGTCCGGGAAACACCAAGAGACCCAGTACTTC; CDR3 protein: CASSLSGKHQETQYF
clone size: once; CDR3 length: 16; D gene: TRBD2; J gene: TRBJ2-1; V gene: TRBV7-6; CDR3 DNA: TGTGCCAGCAGCTTAGCCCCCGGGGGGAACTACAATGAGCAGTTCTTC; CDR3 protein: CASSLAPGGNYNEQFF
clone size: NA; CDR3 length: 11; D gene: NA; J gene: TRBJ1-1; V gene: TRBV7-2; CDR3 DNA: TGTGCCAGCAGCTTACGCACTGAAGCTTTCTTT; CDR3 protein: CASSLRTEAFF
clone size: NA; CDR3 length: 12; D gene: NA; J gene: TRBJ2-1; V gene: TRBV7-2; CDR3 DNA: TGTGCCAGCAGCCGCTCCTACAATGAGCAGTTCTTC; CDR3 protein: CASSRSYNEQFF
clone size: NA; CDR3 length: 14; D gene: NA; J gene: TRBJ1-1; V gene: TRBV4-3; CDR3 DNA: TGCGCCAGCAGCTCTCTCCAGGGGTTAACCGAAGCTTTCTTT; CDR3 protein: CASSSLQGLTEAFF
clone size: NA; CDR3 length: 14; D gene: TRBD1; J gene: TRBJ1-4; V gene: TRBV7-9; CDR3 DNA: TGTGCCAGCAGCCCTGCGACAGGGGTTGAAAAACTGTTTTTT; CDR3 protein: CASSPATGVEKLFF
clone size: NA; CDR3 length: 14; D gene: NA; J gene: TRBJ1-4; V gene: TRBV7-2; CDR3 DNA: TGTGCCAGCACCCCTGGCGGTATGCATGGAAAACTGTTTTTT; CDR3 protein: CASTPGGMHGKLFF
clone size: NA; CDR3 length: 19; D gene: TRBD1; J gene: TRBJ1-1; V gene: TRBV5-4; CDR3 DNA: TGTGCCAGCAGCCCGCTCACCGGGGGACAGGGAGGGGGGAGCACTGAAGCTTTCTTT; CDR3 protein: CASSPLTGGQGGGSTEAFF
clone size: NA; CDR3 length: 14; D gene: TRBD1; J gene: TRBJ1-2; V gene: TRBV30; CDR3 DNA: TGTGCCTGGAGTACAGGGGGAGCTAACTATGGCTACACCTTC; CDR3 protein: CAWSTGGANYGYTF
clone size: NA; CDR3 length: 13; D gene: NA; J gene: TRBJ1-1; V gene: TRBV6-5; CDR3 DNA: TGTGCCAGCAGTTACTACAGGGAGGCTGAAGCTTTCTTT; CDR3 protein: CASSYYREAEAFF
clone size: NA; CDR3 length: 17; D gene: NA; J gene: TRBJ1-2; V gene: TRBV11-3; CDR3 DNA: TGTGCCAGCAGCTTCATCGCGGGGGGCGGAAGAGGCTATGGCTACACCTTC; CDR3 protein: CASSFIAGGGRGYGYTF
clone size: NA; CDR3 length: 14; D gene: TRBD1; J gene: TRBJ2-7; V gene: TRBV18; CDR3 DNA: TGTGCCAGCTCACCCCCGACAGGGAATGGCGAGCAGTACTTC; CDR3 protein: CASSPPTGNGEQYF
clone size: NA; CDR3 length: 15; D gene: TRBD2; J gene: TRBJ2-1; V gene: TRBV5-4; CDR3 DNA: TGTGCCAGCAGCTTGGAGGCGACTAGCAGCTATGAGCAGTTCTTC; CDR3 protein: CASSLEATSSYEQFF
clone size: NA; CDR3 length: 13; D gene: NA; J gene: TRBJ2-7; V gene: TRBV2; CDR3 DNA: TGTGCCAGCAGTGAGGTCCCTGCCTACGAGCAGTACTTC; CDR3 protein: CASSEVPAYEQYF
clone size: NA; CDR3 length: 14; D gene: NA; J gene: TRBJ1-2; V gene: TRBV28; CDR3 DNA: TGTGCCAGCAGGGGAGGGAAGGGGCGCGATGGCTACACCTTC; CDR3 protein: CASRGGKGRDGYTF
clone size: few; CDR3 length: 15; D gene: TRBD1; J gene: TRBJ1-2; V gene: TRBV5-6; CDR3 DNA: TGTGCCAGCAGCCCAGTCGACAGGGATTGGTATGGCTACACCTTC; CDR3 protein: CASSPVDRDWYGYTF
clone size: NA; CDR3 length: 17; D gene: TRBD2; J gene: TRBJ2-1; V gene: TRBV27; CDR3 DNA: TGTGCCAGCAGTCCTACAACTAGCGGGGGATTCTACAATGAGCAGTTCTTC; CDR3 protein: CASSPTTSGGFYNEQFF
clone size: NA; CDR3 length: 15; D gene: NA; J gene: TRBJ2-7; V gene: TRBV4-3; CDR3 DNA: TGCGCCAGCAGCCAAGCGCCAGGGGACCCCCACGAGCAGTACTTC; CDR3 protein: CASSQAPGDPHEQYF
clone size: NA; CDR3 length: 13; D gene: NA; J gene: TRBJ1-5; V gene: TRBV4-3; CDR3 DNA: TGCGCCAGCAGCCAAGCAAGGGGGGCGGCCCAGCATTTT; CDR3 protein: CASSQARGAAQHF
clone size: NA; CDR3 length: 15; D gene: TRBD1; J gene: TRBJ1-4; V gene: TRBV19; CDR3 DNA: TGTGCCAGTAGTGCAACAGGGGGCAATAATGAAAAACTGTTTTTT; CDR3 protein: CASSATGGNNEKLFF
clone size: NA; CDR3 length: 16; D gene: TRBD1; J gene: TRBJ2-7; V gene: TRBV18; CDR3 DNA: TGTGCCAGCTCACTTGGGACAGGGGGAGCTCTGTACGAGCAGTACTTC; CDR3 protein: CASSLGTGGALYEQYF
clone size: NA; CDR3 length: 18; D gene: NA; J gene: TRBJ2-3; V gene: TRBV4-3; CDR3 DNA: TGCGCCAGCAGCCAAGATCATCCGGGGGCCCCATACCCCGATACGCAGTATTTT; CDR3 protein: CASSQDHPGAPYPDTQYF
clone size: NA; CDR3 length: 11; D gene: NA; J gene: TRBJ2-5; V gene: TRBV20-1; CDR3 DNA: TGCAGTGCTACCGTTCAAGAGACCCAGTACTTC; CDR3 protein: CSATVQETQYF
clone size: NA; CDR3 length: 15; D gene: NA; J gene: TRBJ1-4; V gene: TRBV28; CDR3 DNA: TGTGCCAGCAGGACAAAGGGGTGGGCTAATGAAAAACTGTTTTTT; CDR3 protein: CASRTKGWANEKLFF
clone size: NA; CDR3 length: 14; D gene: NA; J gene: TRBJ2-1; V gene: TRBV10-3; CDR3 DNA: TGTGCCACGCGTTACAGCGATGTATACAATGAGCAGTTCTTC; CDR3 protein: CATRYSDVYNEQFF
clone size: NA; CDR3 length: 15; D gene: TRBD1; J gene: TRBJ2-7; V gene: TRBV4-3; CDR3 DNA: TGCGCCAGCAGCCAAGATCTATACAGGGGATACGAGCAGTACTTC; CDR3 protein: CASSQDLYRGYEQYF
clone size: NA; CDR3 length: 15; D gene: NA; J gene: TRBJ1-6; V gene: TRBV2; CDR3 DNA: TGTGCCAGCAGTGCCAATGGGAACTATAATTCACCCCTCCACTTT; CDR3 protein: CASSANGNYNSPLHF